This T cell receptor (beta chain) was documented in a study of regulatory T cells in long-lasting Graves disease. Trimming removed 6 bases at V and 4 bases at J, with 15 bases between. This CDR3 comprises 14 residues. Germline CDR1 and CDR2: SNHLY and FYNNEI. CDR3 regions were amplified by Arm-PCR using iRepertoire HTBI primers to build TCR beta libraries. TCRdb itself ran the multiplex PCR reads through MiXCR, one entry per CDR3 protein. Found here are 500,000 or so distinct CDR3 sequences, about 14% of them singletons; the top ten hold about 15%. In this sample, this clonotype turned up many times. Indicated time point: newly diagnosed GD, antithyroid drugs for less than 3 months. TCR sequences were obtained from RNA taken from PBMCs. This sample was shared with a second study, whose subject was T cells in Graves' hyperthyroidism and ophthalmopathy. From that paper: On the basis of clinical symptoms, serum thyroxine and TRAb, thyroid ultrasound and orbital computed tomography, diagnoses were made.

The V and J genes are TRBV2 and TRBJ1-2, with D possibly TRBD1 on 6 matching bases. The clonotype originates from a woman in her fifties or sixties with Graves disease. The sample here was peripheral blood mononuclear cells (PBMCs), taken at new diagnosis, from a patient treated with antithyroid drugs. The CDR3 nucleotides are TGTGCCAGCAGCATCGGACAGACGACCTATGGCTACACCTTC. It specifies CASSIGQTTYGYTF.